The subject of this entry is one T cell receptor (beta chain). What it binds is not known. This CDR3 comprises 16 residues. The V gene lost 2 bases and the J gene lost 0 bases, with 12 bases spanning the gap. Looked up from germline, CDR1 is SGHVS and CDR2 is FQNEAQ. Assay used: immunoSEQ multiplex PCR; TCRdb lists only in-frame clones, some missing. The profile covers 100,000 or so clones, with more than 75% appearing a single time and about 9.3% taken by the ten largest. These data originate in a study of T cell responses to AZD1222 COVID-19 vaccine. Overall study findings and caveats: At baseline, just a handful of AZD1222 recipients tested seropositive. A mostly white British donor set with more females was recruited, and clonal diversity was possibly underestimated. Regions 160-218 and 743-854 dominated among vaccine-associated CD4 TCRs spanning spike.

The chain joins TRBV7-8 to TRBJ2-3; a weak D match, TRBD2 (7 bases). The receptor's source is an adult in good health. Sequenced material: peripheral blood, taken on day 0 of AZD1222 vaccination. CDR3 region: CASSLRGAGSTDTQYF. The CDR3 coding sequence is TGTGCCAGCAGCTTACGGGGGGCAGGTAGCACAGATACGCAGTATTTT.